These T cell receptor beta chains were read from a single sample in a study of technical replicates of blood from several donors. Repertoires were generated with immunoSEQ multiplex PCR, while TCRdb's copy carries only in-frame clones and drops some. This table has 95,000 or so clones, about 95% appearing once. The sequenced material came from T cells isolated from PBMCs. All receptors come from a human donor in good health. The CDR3 runs from the conserved cysteine through the conserved F or W. Each record gives: clone size, J gene, V gene, D gene, CDR3 DNA, CDR3 protein. The D gene is left open where the match is weak. Size tells how often a clone was seen (once, few, many) or the class of an expanded clone, and some rows leave it out.

size: -; J: TRBJ2-3; V: TRBV2; D: TRBD2; DNA: TGTGCCAGCAGTGGCAATAGCGGGACCACAGATACGCAGTATTTT; CDR3: CASSGNSGTTDTQYF
size: once; J: TRBJ1-5; V: TRBV5-8; D: TRBD1; DNA: TGTGCCAGCAGTCCCGGGACAGGGAGCAATCAGCCCCAGCATTTT; CDR3: CASSPGTGSNQPQHF
size: -; J: TRBJ1-2; V: TRBV7-2; D: TRBD1; DNA: TGTGCCAGCAGCTTAAGTCGTCACAGGGGTGACTATGGCTACACCTTC; CDR3: CASSLSRHRGDYGYTF
size: -; J: TRBJ2-5; V: TRBV19; D: -; DNA: TGTGCCAGTAGTATTCGGTCACCCTTGGAGGAGACCCAGTACTTC; CDR3: CASSIRSPLEETQYF
size: -; J: TRBJ2-7; V: TRBV19; D: TRBD1; DNA: TGTGCCAGTAGTATACGACAGGGGGCTTACGAGCAGTACTTC; CDR3: CASSIRQGAYEQYF
size: -; J: TRBJ1-5; V: TRBV4-1; D: -; DNA: TGCGCCAGCAGCGGTGATCCAGGGCTATCCGAGAGCCAGCATTTT; CDR3: CASSGDPGLSESQHF
size: -; J: TRBJ2-3; V: TRBV9; D: -; DNA: TGTGCCAGCAGCCCGAGACTAAGCACAGATACGCAGTATTTT; CDR3: CASSPRLSTDTQYF
size: -; J: TRBJ2-6; V: TRBV19; D: TRBD2; DNA: TGTGCCACGGGGAGGGTTACTGCTGGGGCCAACGTCCTGACTTTC; CDR3: CATGRVTAGANVLTF
size: -; J: TRBJ1-1; V: TRBV5-4; D: -; DNA: TGTGCCAGCAGCTTTACAGGGACGAACACTGAAGCTTTCTTT; CDR3: CASSFTGTNTEAFF
size: -; J: TRBJ2-7; V: TRBV18; D: -; DNA: TGTGCCAGCTCACCAACAGAGACCTACGAGCAGTACTTC; CDR3: CASSPTETYEQYF
size: -; J: TRBJ2-7; V: TRBV6-5; D: TRBD1; DNA: TGTGCCAGCAGTTTGACACCGGGACAGTCTCATTACGAGCAGTACTTC; CDR3: CASSLTPGQSHYEQYF
size: -; J: TRBJ1-1; V: TRBV5-1; D: TRBD1; DNA: TGCGCCAGCAGCCCCTCGCCAGGGGGCTCAGAAAACACTGAAGCTTTCTTT; CDR3: CASSPSPGGSENTEAFF
size: -; J: TRBJ2-7; V: TRBV6-5; D: -; DNA: TGTGCCAGCAGCCCCGACAGACTGGTCGAGCAGTACTTC; CDR3: CASSPDRLVEQYF